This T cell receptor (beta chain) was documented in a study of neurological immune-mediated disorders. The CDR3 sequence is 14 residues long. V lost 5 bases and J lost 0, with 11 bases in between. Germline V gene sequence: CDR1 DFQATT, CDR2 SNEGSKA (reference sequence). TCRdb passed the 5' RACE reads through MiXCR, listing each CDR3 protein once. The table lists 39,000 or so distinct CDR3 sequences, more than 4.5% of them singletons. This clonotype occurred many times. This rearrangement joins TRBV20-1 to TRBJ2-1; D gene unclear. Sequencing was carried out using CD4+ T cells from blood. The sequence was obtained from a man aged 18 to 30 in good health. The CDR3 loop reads CSAQSQSSYNEQFF. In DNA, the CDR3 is TGCAGTGCTCAGTCGCAAAGCTCCTACAATGAGCAGTTCTTC.